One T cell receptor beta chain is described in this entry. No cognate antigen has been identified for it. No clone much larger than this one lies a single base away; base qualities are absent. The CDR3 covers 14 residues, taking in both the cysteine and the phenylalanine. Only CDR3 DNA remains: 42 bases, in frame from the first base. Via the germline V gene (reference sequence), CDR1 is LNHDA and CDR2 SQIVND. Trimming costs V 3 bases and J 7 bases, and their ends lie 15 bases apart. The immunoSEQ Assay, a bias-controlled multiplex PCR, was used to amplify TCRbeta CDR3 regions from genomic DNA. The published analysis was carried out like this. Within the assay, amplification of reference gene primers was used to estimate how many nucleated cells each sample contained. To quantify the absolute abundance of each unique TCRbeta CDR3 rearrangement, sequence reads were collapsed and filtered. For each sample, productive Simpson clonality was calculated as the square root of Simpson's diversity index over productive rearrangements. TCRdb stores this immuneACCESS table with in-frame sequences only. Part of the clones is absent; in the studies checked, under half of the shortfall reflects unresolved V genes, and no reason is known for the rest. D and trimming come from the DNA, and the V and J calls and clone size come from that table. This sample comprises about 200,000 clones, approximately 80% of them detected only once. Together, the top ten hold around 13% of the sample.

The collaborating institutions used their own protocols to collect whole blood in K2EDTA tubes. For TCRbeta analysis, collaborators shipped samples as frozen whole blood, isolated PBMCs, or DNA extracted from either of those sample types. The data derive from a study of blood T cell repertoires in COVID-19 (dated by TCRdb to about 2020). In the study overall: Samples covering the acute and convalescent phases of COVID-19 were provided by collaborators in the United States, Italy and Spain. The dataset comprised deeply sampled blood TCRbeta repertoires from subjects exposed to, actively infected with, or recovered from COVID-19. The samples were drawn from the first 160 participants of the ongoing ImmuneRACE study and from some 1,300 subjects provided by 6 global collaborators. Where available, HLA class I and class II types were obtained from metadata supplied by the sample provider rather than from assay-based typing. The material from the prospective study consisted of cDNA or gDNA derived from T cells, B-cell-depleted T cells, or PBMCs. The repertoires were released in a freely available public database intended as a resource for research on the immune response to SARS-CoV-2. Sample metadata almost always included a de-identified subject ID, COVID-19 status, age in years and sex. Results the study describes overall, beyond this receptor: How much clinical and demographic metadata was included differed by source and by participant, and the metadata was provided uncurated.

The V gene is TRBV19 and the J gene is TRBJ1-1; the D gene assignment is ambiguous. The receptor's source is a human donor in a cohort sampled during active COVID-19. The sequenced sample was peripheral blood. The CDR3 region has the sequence CASSIGVLEIEAFF. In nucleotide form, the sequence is TGTGCCAGTAGTATTGGTGTCCTAGAGATTGAAGCTTTCTTT. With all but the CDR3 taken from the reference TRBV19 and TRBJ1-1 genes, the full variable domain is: DGGITQSPKYLFRKEGQNVTLSCEQNLNHDAMYWYRQDPGQGLRLIYYSQIVNDFQKGDIAEGYSVSREKKESFPLTVTSAQKNPTAFYLCASSIGVLEIEAFFGQGTRLTVV.